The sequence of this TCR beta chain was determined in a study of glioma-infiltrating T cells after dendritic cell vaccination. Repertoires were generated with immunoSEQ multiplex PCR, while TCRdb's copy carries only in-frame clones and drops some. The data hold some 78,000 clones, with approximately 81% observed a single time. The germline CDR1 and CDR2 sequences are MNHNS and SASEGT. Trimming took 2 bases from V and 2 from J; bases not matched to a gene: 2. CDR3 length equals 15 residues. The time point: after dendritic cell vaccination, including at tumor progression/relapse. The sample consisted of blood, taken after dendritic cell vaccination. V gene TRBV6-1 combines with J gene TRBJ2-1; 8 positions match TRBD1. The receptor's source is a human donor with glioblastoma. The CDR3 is CASSETGGTYNEQFF. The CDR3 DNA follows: TGTGCCAGCAGTGAAACAGGGGGAACCTACAATGAGCAGTTCTTC.